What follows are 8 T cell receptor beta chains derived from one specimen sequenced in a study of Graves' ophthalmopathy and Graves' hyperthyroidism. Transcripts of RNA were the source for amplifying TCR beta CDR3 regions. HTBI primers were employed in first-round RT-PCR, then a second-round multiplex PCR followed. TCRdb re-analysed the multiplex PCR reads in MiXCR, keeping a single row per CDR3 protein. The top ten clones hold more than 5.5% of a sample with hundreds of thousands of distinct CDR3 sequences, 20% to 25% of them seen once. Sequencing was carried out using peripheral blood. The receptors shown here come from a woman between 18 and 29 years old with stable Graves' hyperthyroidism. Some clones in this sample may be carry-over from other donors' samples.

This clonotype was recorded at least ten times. The CDR3 sequence: CASSSKQGWAYEQYF. CDR3 DNA sequence: TGCGCCAGCAGCTCTAAACAGGGATGGGCCTACGAGCAGTACTTC. The chain uses TRBV5-1 and TRBJ2-7, with D possibly being TRBD1 (6 bases). Germline V gene lookup returns CDR1 SGHRS and CDR2 YFSETQ. V was shortened by 3 bases and J by 2 bases, with 15 bases between the two germline ends. This CDR3 has 15 amino acids. The full variable domain, completed using reference TRBV5-1 and TRBJ2-7, is KAGVTQTPRYLIKTRGQQVTLSCSPISGHRSVSWYQQTPGQGLQFLFEYFSETQRNKGNFPGRFSGRQFSNSRSEMNVSTLELGDSALYLCASSSKQGWAYEQYFGPGTRLTVT.

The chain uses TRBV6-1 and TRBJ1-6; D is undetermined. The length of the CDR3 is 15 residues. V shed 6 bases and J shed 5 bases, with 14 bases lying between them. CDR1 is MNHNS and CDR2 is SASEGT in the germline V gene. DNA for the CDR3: TGTGCCAGCAGGCGGAGGGTCGGGAATAATTCACCCCTCCACTTT. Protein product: CASRRRVGNNSPLHF.

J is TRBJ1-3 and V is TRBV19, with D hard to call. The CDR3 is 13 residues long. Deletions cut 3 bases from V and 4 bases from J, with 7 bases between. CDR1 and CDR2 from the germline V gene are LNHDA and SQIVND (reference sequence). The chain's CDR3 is CASSMFPGNTIYF. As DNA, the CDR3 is TGTGCCAGTAGTATGTTTCCAGGAAACACCATATATTTT.

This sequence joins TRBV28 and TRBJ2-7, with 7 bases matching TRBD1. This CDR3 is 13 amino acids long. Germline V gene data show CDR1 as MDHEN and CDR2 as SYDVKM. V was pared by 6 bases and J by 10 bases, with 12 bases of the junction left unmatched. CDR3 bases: TGTGCCAGCAGCCTAGGGACAGCAATGGCCCAGTACTTC. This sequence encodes CASSLGTAMAQYF. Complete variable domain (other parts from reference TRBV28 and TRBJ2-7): DVKVTQSSRYLVKRTGEKVFLECVQDMDHENMFWYRQDPGLGLRLIYFSYDVKMKEKGDIPEGYSVSREKKERFSLILESASTNQTSMYLCASSLGTAMAQYFGPGTRLTVT.

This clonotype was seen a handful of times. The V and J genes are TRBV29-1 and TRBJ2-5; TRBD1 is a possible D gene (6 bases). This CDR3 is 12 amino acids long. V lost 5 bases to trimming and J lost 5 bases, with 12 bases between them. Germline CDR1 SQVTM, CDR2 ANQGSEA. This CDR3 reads CSVPGQLETQYF. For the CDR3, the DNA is TGCAGCGTTCCCGGACAGTTGGAGACCCAGTACTTC. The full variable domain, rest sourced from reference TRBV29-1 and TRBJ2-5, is SAVISQKPSRDICQRGTSLTIQCQVDSQVTMMFWYRQQPGQSLTLIATANQGSEATYESGFVIDKFPISRPNLTFSTLTVSNMSPEDSSIYLCSVPGQLETQYFGPGTRLLVL.

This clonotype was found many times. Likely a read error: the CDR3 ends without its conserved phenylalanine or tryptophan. The CDR3 nucleotides read TGTGCCAGCAGCGGAACAGGGGGGAAAGGGGAGACCCAGTACCTC. This encodes CASSGTGGKGETQYL. The chain has TRBV9 and TRBJ2-5; TRBD1 matches at 8 bases. The V gene end was trimmed by 3 bases and the J gene end by 5 bases; junction bases not matched to a gene: 9. The germline gives CDR1 SGDLS, CDR2 YYNGEE. The CDR3 covers 15 residues.

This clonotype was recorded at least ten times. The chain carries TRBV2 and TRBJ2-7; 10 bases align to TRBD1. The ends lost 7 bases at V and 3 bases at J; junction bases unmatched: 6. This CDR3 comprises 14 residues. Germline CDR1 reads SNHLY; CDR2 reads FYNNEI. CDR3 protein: CASKTGTGDYEQYF. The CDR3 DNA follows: TGTGCCAGCAAGACCGGGACAGGGGACTACGAGCAGTACTTC.

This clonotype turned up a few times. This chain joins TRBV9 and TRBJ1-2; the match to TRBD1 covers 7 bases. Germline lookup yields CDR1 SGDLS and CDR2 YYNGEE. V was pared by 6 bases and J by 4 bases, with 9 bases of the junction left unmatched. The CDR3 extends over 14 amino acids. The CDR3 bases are TGTGCCAGCACGGGGAGGACAGGCCTCTATGGCTACACCTTC. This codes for CASTGRTGLYGYTF.